A selection of T cell receptor beta chains follows, all from one sample in a study of blood T cell repertoires in COVID-19. Generated by immunoSEQ multiplex PCR, the TCRdb table keeps only in-frame clones and is missing some. This table has roughly 500,000 clones, 88% appearing once. Sequencing was performed on PBMCs or T cells enriched from blood (not recorded which). These receptors were taken from a middle-aged woman who had recovered from COVID-19. The CDR3 runs from the conserved cysteine through the conserved F or W. The order of the fields is J gene, clone size, V gene, D gene, CDR3 length, CDR3 protein, CDR3 DNA. A D gene is named only where the DNA matches it firmly. A clone size is listed for some rows: how often the clone was seen (once, few, many), or a class if it is expanded.

j_call: TRBJ2-7; clone_size: .; v_call: TRBV29-1; d_call: TRBD2; cdr3_length: 14; cdr3_aa: CSASKGLAGGEQYF; cdr3_nt: TGCAGCGCATCCAAAGGACTAGCGGGAGGAGAGCAGTACTTC
j_call: TRBJ1-2; clone_size: few; v_call: TRBV6-2/TRBV6-3; d_call: TRBD1; cdr3_length: 14; cdr3_aa: CASSRLTGTGGYTF; cdr3_nt: TGTGCCAGCAGTCGCCTAACAGGGACAGGGGGCTACACCTTC
j_call: TRBJ2-2; clone_size: .; v_call: TRBV19; d_call: TRBD1; cdr3_length: 17; cdr3_aa: CASKRDRTNQNTGELFF; cdr3_nt: TGTGCCAGCAAGAGGGACAGGACTAATCAGAACACCGGGGAGCTGTTTTTT
j_call: TRBJ1-5; clone_size: .; v_call: TRBV19; d_call: TRBD1; cdr3_length: 16; cdr3_aa: CASSIQGARGNQPQHF; cdr3_nt: TGTGCCAGTAGTATACAGGGGGCGCGTGGCAATCAGCCCCAGCATTTT
j_call: TRBJ1-2; clone_size: once; v_call: TRBV4-3; d_call: .; cdr3_length: 13; cdr3_aa: CASSQEGPFGYTF; cdr3_nt: TGCGCCAGCAGCCAAGAGGGCCCCTTTGGCTACACCTTC
j_call: TRBJ1-2; clone_size: .; v_call: TRBV6-2/TRBV6-3; d_call: TRBD1; cdr3_length: 16; cdr3_aa: CASSYSRQGLNYGYTF; cdr3_nt: TGTGCCAGCAGTTACTCGCGACAGGGATTAAACTATGGCTACACCTTC
j_call: TRBJ1-1; clone_size: .; v_call: TRBV3-1/TRBV3-2; d_call: .; cdr3_length: 14; cdr3_aa: CASSPFSMNTEAFF; cdr3_nt: TGTGCCAGCAGCCCTTTTTCTATGAACACTGAAGCTTTCTTT
j_call: TRBJ2-5; clone_size: .; v_call: TRBV9; d_call: TRBD2; cdr3_length: 16; cdr3_aa: CASSGRLAGPQETQYF; cdr3_nt: TGTGCCAGCAGCGGCCGACTAGCGGGACCGCAAGAGACCCAGTACTTC
j_call: TRBJ2-1; clone_size: .; v_call: TRBV13; d_call: TRBD2; cdr3_length: 16; cdr3_aa: CASSPGGDSHYNEQFF; cdr3_nt: TGTGCCAGCAGCCCGGGAGGAGACTCTCATTACAATGAGCAGTTCTTC
j_call: TRBJ1-3; clone_size: few; v_call: TRBV7-2; d_call: .; cdr3_length: 16; cdr3_aa: CASSLGGTSSGNTIYF; cdr3_nt: TGTGCCAGCAGTCTGGGGGGGACCAGCTCTGGAAACACCATATATTTT
j_call: TRBJ1-3; clone_size: few; v_call: TRBV7-8; d_call: .; cdr3_length: 14; cdr3_aa: CASSRDSSGNTIYF; cdr3_nt: TGTGCCAGCAGCCGAGACAGCTCTGGAAACACCATATATTTT
j_call: TRBJ1-1; clone_size: .; v_call: TRBV18; d_call: .; cdr3_length: 13; cdr3_aa: CASSLHMNTEAFF; cdr3_nt: TGTGCCAGCTCACTCCACATGAACACTGAAGCTTTCTTT
j_call: TRBJ2-3; clone_size: .; v_call: TRBV2; d_call: TRBD2; cdr3_length: 16; cdr3_aa: CASSEGLAGGTDTQYF; cdr3_nt: TGTGCCAGCAGTGAAGGTCTAGCGGGAGGCACAGATACGCAGTATTTT
j_call: TRBJ1-1; clone_size: .; v_call: TRBV7-2; d_call: .; cdr3_length: 14; cdr3_aa: CASRTDVMNTEAFF; cdr3_nt: TGTGCCAGCCGGACAGACGTAATGAACACTGAAGCTTTCTTT
j_call: TRBJ2-1; clone_size: .; v_call: TRBV5-5; d_call: .; cdr3_length: 14; cdr3_aa: CASSLIVSTNEQFF; cdr3_nt: TGTGCCAGCAGCTTAATCGTGAGTACCAATGAGCAGTTCTTC
j_call: TRBJ2-3; clone_size: .; v_call: TRBV5-1; d_call: .; cdr3_length: 16; cdr3_aa: CASSTLGTRFTDTQYF; cdr3_nt: TGCGCCAGCAGCACTCTTGGGACAAGATTCACAGATACGCAGTATTTT